A single sample gave rise to the 10 T cell receptor beta chains below, sequenced in a study of T cells after yellow fever vaccination. TCRdb itself ran the 5' RACE reads through MiXCR, one entry per CDR3 protein. The sample lists some 100,000 distinct CDR3 sequences, under 9% occurring once. The sequenced sample was CD8+ T cells not binding an NS4B(214-222) dextramer, sorted from PBMCs, obtained around 14 days after the first yellow fever vaccination. The receptors derive from a man between 18 and 35 years old who received the YFV17D yellow fever vaccine.

This clonotype was counted a few times. The chain joins TRBV12-3 or TRBV12-4 to TRBJ1-3, with TRBD1 matching 12 bases. After removal of 6 bases from V and 9 bases from J, the junction contained 12 bases not matched to a gene. The CDR3 contains 16 residues. The CDR3 is CASSHRPGQGAFTIYF. CDR3 nucleotide sequence: TGTGCCAGCAGCCACCGACCGGGACAGGGGGCTTTCACCATATATTTT.

This clonotype has at least ten counts. The J gene is TRBJ2-3, the V gene TRBV29-1; TRBD2 agrees at 10 bases. Trimming cost V 5 bases and J 1 base; bases outside gene matches: 6. CDR1 and CDR2 from the germline V gene are SQVTM and ANQGSEA. This CDR3 has 15 residues. The CDR3 protein is CSVYQAGGRTDTQYF. The CDR3 DNA is TGCAGCGTTTACCAAGCGGGGGGGCGCACAGATACGCAGTATTTT.

The chain is built from TRBV6-5 and TRBJ1-5; D is perhaps TRBD1 (6 bases). The V gene's germline CDR1 is MNHEY and CDR2 SVGAGI. This CDR3 comprises 17 residues. V lost 5 bases and J lost 9, with 26 bases in between. CDR3 DNA: TGTGCCAGCAGTCACCCCGTGGGGCAGGGAACAGGGTGGCCCCAGCATTTT. Its translation is CASSHPVGQGTGWPQHF.

This clonotype occurred a few times. This sequence joins TRBV18 and TRBJ2-2; tentative D call: TRBD1 (6 bases). Per the germline V gene, CDR1 is KGHSH and CDR2 is LQKENI. The CDR3 totals 16 residues. Trimming took 2 bases from V and 4 from J, leaving 14 bases between them. CDR3 in amino acids: CASSPGRGSSTGELFF. The DNA for the CDR3 is TGTGCCAGCTCACCAGGCAGGGGAAGTTCCACCGGGGAGCTGTTTTTT.

This clonotype has just one count. One junction end does not reproduce the germline sequence, and a read error may be involved. The chain combines TRBV2 with TRBJ1-5; D not certain. Germline lookup yields CDR1 SNHLY and CDR2 FYNNEI. This CDR3 is built from 14 residues. CDR3: CAISLRGYNQPQHF. CDR3 in DNA: TGTGCCATCAGTTTGCGTGGGTATAATCAGCCCCAGCATTTT.

This clonotype was seen only a few times. This chain uses TRBV6-5 with TRBJ2-3, with D perhaps matching TRBD1 or TRBD2 (5 bases each). The CDR3 is 16 residues long. V lost 1 base to trimming and J lost 1 base, with 12 bases between them. Germline CDR1 is MNHEY and CDR2 is SVGAGI. The CDR3 spells CASSYWARGRTDTQYF. The CDR3 coding sequence is TGTGCCAGCAGTTACTGGGCTCGGGGCCGCACAGATACGCAGTATTTT.

This clonotype was seen many times. The chain couples TRBV5-1 to TRBJ2-5; 10 nucleotides line up with TRBD2. The CDR3 length is 17 residues. CDR1 and CDR2 from the germline V gene are SGHRS and YFSETQ. The J segment lost 3 bases and the V segment lost 1 base, leaving 9 bases of the junction unmatched. The DNA of the CDR3 is TGCGCCAGCAGCTTGTCACTAGCGGGGACGTTAAAAGAGACCCAGTACTTC. It translates to CASSLSLAGTLKETQYF. The full variable domain, its missing parts supplied by reference TRBV5-1 and TRBJ2-5, is KAGVTQTPRYLIKTRGQQVTLSCSPISGHRSVSWYQQTPGQGLQFLFEYFSETQRNKGNFPGRFSGRQFSNSRSEMNVSTLELGDSALYLCASSLSLAGTLKETQYFGPGTRLLVL.

The chain is built from TRBV19 and TRBJ2-5; 9 nucleotides agree with TRBD2. Trimming took 2 bases from V and 1 from J; bases not matched to a gene: 11. Germline assignment: CDR1 LNHDA and CDR2 SQIVND (reference sequence). The CDR3 is 18 residues long. The CDR3 DNA sequence: TGTGCCAGTAGTATAATCCCCCTGGAGCGGGGGGTCCAAGAGACCCAGTACTTC. It specifies CASSIIPLERGVQETQYF.

The rearrangement joins TRBV15 to TRBJ2-3; TRBD2 matches 8 bases. Germline CDR1 LNHNV, CDR2 YYDKDF (reference sequence). This CDR3 has 15 amino acids. V was clipped by 0 bases and J by 6 bases; unmatched bases: 5. The CDR3 coding sequence is TGTGCCACCAGCAGAGAGGGCGGGGGGCCCGATACGCAGTATTTT. Encoded protein: CATSREGGGPDTQYF.

This clonotype has only a few counts. J is TRBJ2-7 and V is TRBV20-1; TRBD2 agrees at 8 bases. Losses at the gene ends were 6 bases for V and 3 bases for J; bases not matched to a gene: 4. The length of the CDR3 is 12 residues. The germline V gene encodes CDR1 DFQATT and CDR2 SNEGSKA (reference sequence). The CDR3: CSARGGIYEQYF. The CDR3 DNA is TGCAGTGCGCGCGGGGGGATCTACGAGCAGTACTTC.